The sequence of this TCR beta chain was determined in a study of cytomegalovirus exposure and HLA in healthy donors. Germline CDR1 reads LGHNA; CDR2 reads YNFKEQ. Trimming took off 0 bases at V and 9 bases at J, with 9 bases between the two ends. This CDR3 is built from 13 residues. The data were produced by immunoSEQ multiplex PCR, yet TCRdb's version contains in-frame clones alone and is incomplete. Among 71,000 or so clones listed, approximately 94% were seen once. General study points: The authors enumerated around 150 TCR beta chains as linked to cytomegalovirus. Reportedly, diagnosis of cytomegalovirus status by the classifier showed high specificity and sensitivity.

A word on this clone: Its antigen is unidentified.

This TCR derives from a young woman in good health and CMV-seronegative. Input material: PBMCs. This chain links TRBV4-2 with TRBJ2-1, with TRBD2 as a possible D gene (6 bases). The DNA of the CDR3 is TGTGCCAGCAGCCAAGATCTGGGGGGTGAGCAGTTCTTC. Its protein product is CASSQDLGGEQFF.